This T cell receptor (beta chain) was sequenced for a study of blood T cell repertoires in COVID-19 (dated by TCRdb to 2018 to 2021). Notes on the research overall: Samples from collaborators originated in the United States, Italy and Spain and spanned both the acute and convalescent phases of COVID-19. The samples were drawn from the first 160 participants of the ongoing ImmuneRACE study and from some 1,300 subjects provided by 6 global collaborators. The material from the prospective study consisted of cDNA or gDNA derived from T cells, B-cell-depleted T cells, or PBMCs. The repertoires were released in a freely available public database intended as a resource for research on the immune response to SARS-CoV-2. Sample metadata almost always included a de-identified subject ID, COVID-19 status, age in years and sex. Deeply sampled blood TCRbeta repertoires from subjects exposed to, actively infected with, or recovered from COVID-19 were included in the dataset. Where available, HLA class I and class II types were obtained from metadata supplied by the sample provider rather than from assay-based typing. General study outcomes and caveats: Clinical and demographic metadata were provided uncurated, with the amount varying by source and participant.

The CDR3 starts with the cysteine, ends with the phenylalanine, and has 13 residues. The sequence is cut down to CDR3 DNA, 39 bases in frame from base 1. The V end loses 8 bases and the J end loses 7 bases, and a stretch of 17 bases separates them. Taken from the germline V gene, the CDR1 and CDR2 loops are SQVTM and ANQGSEA. TCRbeta CDR3 regions were amplified from genomic DNA by means of the immunoSEQ Assay, a bias-controlled multiplex PCR. The original methods were these. Nucleated cell counts per sample were estimated from amplification of reference gene primers within the assay. To quantify the absolute abundance of each unique TCRbeta CDR3 rearrangement, sequence reads were collapsed and filtered. For each sample, productive Simpson clonality was calculated by taking the square root of Simpson's diversity index across productive rearrangements. The table was pulled from immuneACCESS by TCRdb, which kept in-frame rearrangements only. Such tables lose some clones; where checked, under half of the loss comes from unresolved V genes, and the rest has no known cause. V and J calls and clone size are as listed in that table; D and trimming were resolved from the DNA. This sample has 90,000 to 120,000 clones in its table, and around 88% of those were observed once. The ten most abundant clones make up about 6.8% of the sample.

Collaborating institutions collected whole blood in K2EDTA tubes following their own protocols. Collaborator samples were shipped for TCRbeta analysis as frozen whole blood, isolated PBMCs, or DNA extracted from either sample type. This clone was observed once. The antigen it binds to is not known. No much larger clonotype is one base removed from it; base qualities were not supplied. The receptor chain draws on TRBV29-1 and TRBJ2-2; TRBD2 is a possible D gene, resting on 6 matching bases. Sequencing used peripheral blood. This receptor was taken from a man in his fifties with active or convalescent COVID-19. Here the CDR3 is given as CSTRVGGNGELFF. The nucleotides read TGCAGCACCCGGGTCGGGGGTAACGGGGAGCTGTTTTTT.